The 9 T cell receptor beta chains given below trace back to one sample, sequenced in a study of blood T cell repertoires in COVID-19. Measured with immunoSEQ multiplex PCR; TCRdb has only the in-frame clones, and not every one. The repertoire has about 250,000 clones, approximately 92% of them found once; the top ten carry under 3%. Sample: PBMCs or T cells enriched from blood (not recorded which). The receptor source for this set is a woman in her late teens or twenties who had recovered from COVID-19.

This clone has just a few counts. This chain joins TRBV2 and TRBJ1-3, with D uncertain. There are 14 residues in the CDR3. Germline V gives CDR1 SNHLY, CDR2 FYNNEI. Trimming took off 4 bases at V and 0 bases at J, with 7 bases between the two ends. The CDR3: CASSATYSGNTIYF. CDR3 nucleotides: TGTGCCAGCAGTGCTACGTACTCTGGAAACACCATATATTTT.

The chain uses TRBV20-1 and TRBJ2-3; weak D call: TRBD2 (6 bases). Per germline, CDR1 DFQATT and CDR2 SNEGSKA (reference sequence). The V end was cut by 5 bases, the J end by 8 bases, with 11 bases between. The CDR3 length is 11 residues. The CDR3: CSAPGVATQYF. The CDR3 coding sequence is TGCAGTGCTCCGGGGGTAGCTACGCAGTATTTT.

The chain is built from TRBV20-1 and TRBJ1-5; D is perhaps TRBD1 (5 bases). Trimming took 3 bases from V and 7 from J, leaving 13 bases between them. The CDR3 contains 13 residues. CDR1 DFQATT and CDR2 SNEGSKA come from the germline V gene (reference sequence). CDR3 residues: CSASPGYGQPQHF. The CDR3 DNA sequence: TGCAGTGCTAGTCCAGGGTATGGGCAGCCCCAGCATTTT.

The chain combines TRBV6-1 with TRBJ1-5; TRBD1 matches at 7 bases. The CDR3 sequence is 17 residues long. J lost 0 bases, V lost 0 bases, and 5 bases had no gene match. Germline CDR1 reads MNHNS; CDR2 reads SASEGT. The DNA for the CDR3 is TGTGCCAGCAGTGAAGCTCCGGGACAGCTTAGCAATCAGCCCCAGCATTTT. It yields the protein CASSEAPGQLSNQPQHF.

This chain uses TRBV5-8 with TRBJ1-3; a possible D gene is TRBD1 (5 bases). V dropped 4 bases and J dropped 0 bases, with 17 bases sitting between them. The CDR3 length is 17 residues. Germline loops: CDR1 SGHTS, CDR2 YDEGEE. CDR3 nucleotides: TGTGCCAGCAGCCTCCTAAATGGCAGGGTCTCTGGAAACACCATATATTTT. It encodes CASSLLNGRVSGNTIYF.

The chain recombines TRBV7-2 with TRBJ2-1; no clear D gene. From germline, CDR1 is SGHTA and CDR2 FQGNSA. V lost 3 bases and J lost 4, with 16 bases in between. The CDR3 has 16 residues. The CDR3 coding sequence is TGTGCCAGCAGCTTTTTACTCCCGGCGGTGTACAATGAGCAGTTCTTC. Translated: CASSFLLPAVYNEQFF. The full variable domain, its missing parts supplied by reference TRBV7-2 and TRBJ2-1, is GAGVSQSPSNKVTEKGKDVELRCDPISGHTALYWYRQSLGQGLEFLIYFQGNSAPDKSGLPSDRFSAERTGGSVSTLTIQRTQQEDSAVYLCASSFLLPAVYNEQFFGPGTRLTVL.

This chain links TRBV18 with TRBJ1-2; D is uncertain. Germline V gene sequence: CDR1 KGHSH, CDR2 LQKENI. The CDR3 consists of 14 residues. The germline V and J ends were trimmed by 2 bases and 5 bases, with 12 bases remaining between them. The DNA of the CDR3 is TGTGCCAGCTCACCATCCACGGAGATTTATGGCTACACCTTC. Translating gives CASSPSTEIYGYTF.

CDR3 nucleotides: TGTGCCTGGAGTGTTACTACAGATACGCAGTATTTT. This gives the protein CAWSVTTDTQYF. This rearrangement joins TRBV30 to TRBJ2-3; D not certain. Germline assignment: CDR1 GTSNPN and CDR2 SVGIG (reference sequence). Deletions cut 0 bases from V and 3 bases from J, with 4 bases between. The CDR3 length is 12 residues.

The rearrangement uses TRBV4-1 and TRBJ1-6; D remains unclear. Trimming took off 3 bases at V and 0 bases at J, with 12 bases between the two ends. CDR3 size: 17 residues. Germline V gene sequence: CDR1 MGHRA, CDR2 YSYEKL. Here the CDR3 reads CASSQREASSYNSPLHF. For the CDR3, the DNA is TGCGCCAGCAGCCAGCGAGAGGCAAGCTCCTATAATTCACCCCTCCACTTT.